Included here is one T cell receptor beta chain sequence, with context. The CDR3 covers 15 residues. Trimming cost V 2 bases and J 5 bases; bases outside gene matches: 8. Germline V gives CDR1 GTSNPN, CDR2 SVGIG (reference sequence). Method: immunoSEQ multiplex PCR; TCRdb's copy keeps in-frame clones and lacks some. The data hold 320,000 or so clones, with less than 85% observed a single time. This specimen belongs to a study of blood T cell repertoires in COVID-19. The chain links TRBV30 to TRBJ2-7, with TRBD1 matching 11 bases. The sample taken for sequencing was PBMCs or T cells enriched from blood (not recorded which). This receptor was taken from a woman under 40 who had been exposed to COVID-19. CDR3 DNA: TGTGCCTGGAGTATTGGGACAGGGGGACTCGACGAGCAGTACTTC. It is translated as CAWSIGTGGLDEQYF.